This TCR beta chain was identified in a study of blood T cell repertoires in COVID-19. In the study overall: T cells, B-cell-depleted T cells, or PBMCs provided the cDNA or gDNA that served as material.

Methods used by the authors: The assay estimated nucleated cells by amplifying reference gene primers. Clones were read by immunoSEQ multiplex PCR, and TCRdb kept only the in-frame ones, dropping some. The DNA gave D and trimming, while V, J and clone size come from that table. Among 200,000 to 250,000 clones listed, less than 85% were seen once. The sequenced material came from peripheral blood. This sequence originates from a woman of 80 years or more with active or convalescent COVID-19.

CDR3 amino acids: CASSDSGSGADTQYF. DNA of the CDR3: TGTGCCAGCAGTGATAGCGGGAGCGGGGCAGATACGCAGTATTTT. The V call is TRBV2, the J call TRBJ2-3, with 9 bases identical to TRBD2. Losses at the gene ends were 3 bases for V and 4 bases for J; bases not matched to a gene: 5. This CDR3 is built from 15 residues. Germline V gene lookup returns CDR1 SNHLY and CDR2 FYNNEI. The whole variable domain, filled in from reference TRBV2 and TRBJ2-3, reads EPEVTQTPSHQVTQMGQEVILRCVPISNHLYFYWYRQILGQKVEFLVSFYNNEISEKSEIFDDQFSVERPDGSNFTLKIRSTKLEDSAMYFCASSDSGSGADTQYFGPGTRLTVL.